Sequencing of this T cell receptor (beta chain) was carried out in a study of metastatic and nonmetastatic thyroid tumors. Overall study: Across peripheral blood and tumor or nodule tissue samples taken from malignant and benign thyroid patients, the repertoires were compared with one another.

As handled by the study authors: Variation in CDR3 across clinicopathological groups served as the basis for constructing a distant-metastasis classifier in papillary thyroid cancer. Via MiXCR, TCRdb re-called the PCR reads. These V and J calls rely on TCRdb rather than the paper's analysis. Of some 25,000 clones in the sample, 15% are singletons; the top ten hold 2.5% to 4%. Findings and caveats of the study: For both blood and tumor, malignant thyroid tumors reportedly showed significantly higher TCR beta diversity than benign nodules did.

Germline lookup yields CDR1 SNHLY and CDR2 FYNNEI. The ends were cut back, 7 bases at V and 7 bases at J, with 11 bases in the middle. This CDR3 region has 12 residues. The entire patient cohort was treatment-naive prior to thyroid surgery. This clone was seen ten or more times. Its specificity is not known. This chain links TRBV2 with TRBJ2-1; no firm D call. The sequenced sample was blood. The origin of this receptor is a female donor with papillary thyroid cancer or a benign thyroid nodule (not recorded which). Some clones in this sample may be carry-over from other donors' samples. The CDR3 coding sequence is TGTGCCAGCACGCCCTATAATAATGAGCAGTTCTTC. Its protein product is CASTPYNNEQFF.